Listed here is a single TCR beta chain. This sample is part of a study of Ad26.COV2.S vaccination and SARS-CoV-2 variants. Treatment here: 15 to 20 received Ad26.COV2.S at low or high dose, single or two shots; 5 received placebo; per-sample allocation not given. Samples analyzed were those drawn on day 63 after the first vaccine or placebo injection. The sample came from a Boston adult aged 18-55 years. An Ad26 vector expressing Wuhan-strain SARS-CoV-2 spike constituted the vaccine. J gave up 2 bases and V 5 bases, and 2 bases lay outside the gene matches. CDR3 length: 13 residues. The germline gives CDR1 MDHEN, CDR2 SYDVKM. Assay: immunoSEQ multiplex PCR; the TCRdb copy retains only in-frame clones and omits some. The sample shows some 250,000 clones, approximately 90% of them seen only once.

The sequencing here drew on peripheral blood, taken in a trial of Ad26.COV2.S vaccine versus placebo. V is TRBV28 and J is TRBJ2-7, with 8 bases aligning to TRBD1. The origin of this receptor is a person between 18 and 60 years old who received the Ad26.COV2.S COVID-19 vaccine or a placebo. The CDR3 region has the DNA TGTGCCAGCAGTGACAGGGGCGCCTACGAGCAGTACTTC. This gives the protein CASSDRGAYEQYF.